Presented here are 11 T cell receptor beta chains from one specimen sequenced in a study of T cell repertoires in cytomegalovirus infection. TCRdb re-called the reads through MiXCR, storing one row per CDR3 protein. The table shows just over 150,000 distinct CDR3 sequences, with 20% to 25% occurring only once. Sequenced: PBMCs. The receptors come from a human donor in good health (CMV status not recorded). Some clones in this sample may be carry-over from other donors' samples.

This clonotype showed up many times. This chain uses TRBV28 with TRBJ2-5; 8 nucleotides align to TRBD1. CDR3 length: 16 residues. Germline V CDR1 and CDR2: MDHEN, SYDVKM. V shed 4 bases, J shed 5 bases, and the junction held 12 bases outside the gene matches. The CDR3: CASSSNTDREYETQYF. The CDR3 DNA sequence: TGTGCCAGCAGTTCGAACACGGACAGGGAATACGAGACCCAGTACTTC.

Ten or more counts support this clonotype. This sequence joins TRBV12-3 or TRBV12-4 and TRBJ2-1; 8 positions match TRBD2. The CDR3 length is 14 residues. V shed 7 bases and J 9 bases; nucleotides not matched to a gene: 11. The DNA for the CDR3 is TGTGCCAGCACCCCAGCGGGAGTACTGGGTGAGCAGTTCTTC. Translating it yields CASTPAGVLGEQFF.

V is TRBV5-4 and J is TRBJ2-5, with TRBD1 matching 7 bases. Unmatched junction bases numbered 7, after V lost 2 bases and J lost 3 bases. CDR1 and CDR2 from the germline V gene are SGHNT and YYREEE (reference sequence). The length of the CDR3 is 15 residues. CDR3 coding DNA: TGTGCCAGCAGCTTAGGTCACAGGGGCGAAGAGACCCAGTACTTC. The encoded protein is CASSLGHRGEETQYF.

V is TRBV6-5 and J is TRBJ1-2, with D possibly matching TRBD1 (6 bases). This CDR3 contains 15 residues. Trimming removed 7 bases at V and 0 bases at J, with 15 bases between. Germline assignment: CDR1 MNHEY and CDR2 SVGAGI. The CDR3, as DNA: TGTGCCAGCACCCCCGGGACAACCTCTAACTATGGCTACACCTTC. Its translation is CASTPGTTSNYGYTF.

This clonotype occurred a few times. The chain is built from TRBV6-5 and TRBJ2-7; TRBD2 aligns across 7 bases. The CDR3 contains 13 residues. Per germline, CDR1 MNHEY and CDR2 SVGAGI. The trim removed 1 base at V and 7 bases at J, leaving 4 bases unmatched. CDR3 in DNA: TGTGCCAGCAGTTACTTAGTCGGGGGGGAGCAGTACTTC. Protein product: CASSYLVGGEQYF.

This clonotype was detected a few times. This rearrangement joins TRBV25-1 to TRBJ2-7, with 7 bases matching TRBD2. The germline V gene has CDR1 MGHDK and CDR2 SYGVNS. The CDR3 runs to 14 residues. Trimming removed 3 bases from V and 4 bases from J; junction bases left unmatched: 6. CDR3 nucleotide sequence: TGTGCCAGCAGTGATAACAGCGGGGTTTACGAGCAGTACTTC. Protein product: CASSDNSGVYEQYF.

This clonotype was seen more than once but under ten times. The V and J genes are TRBV19 and TRBJ2-1; D gene uncertain. This CDR3 is built from 13 residues. Trimming shortened V by 5 bases and J by 3 bases, and 8 bases separated the two germline ends. CDR1 and CDR2 (germline): LNHDA, SQIVND (reference sequence). In DNA, the CDR3 is TGTGCCAGTAGTGCCCCTGGCTACAATGAGCAGTTCTTC. Its translation: CASSAPGYNEQFF.

This clonotype was seen a few times. DNA of the CDR3: TGTGCCAGCAGTTCAGACCTCTACGAGCAGTACTTC. Its protein product is CASSSDLYEQYF. The chain couples TRBV7-9 to TRBJ2-7; no reliable D call. Trimming pared 6 bases from V and 3 bases from J, leaving 9 bases between. The germline V gene has CDR1 SEHNR and CDR2 FQNEAQ (reference sequence). The CDR3 has 12 amino acids.

This clonotype turned up a few times. This rearrangement joins TRBV28 to TRBJ2-1, with a possible D match to TRBD2 (5 bases). The V gene's germline CDR1 is MDHEN and CDR2 SYDVKM. V was cut by 2 bases and J by 8 bases, with 13 bases left in between. The CDR3 contains 14 residues. This chain's CDR3 is CASSLNVRVDEQFF. In DNA form, the CDR3 reads TGTGCCAGCAGTTTAAACGTGCGGGTTGATGAGCAGTTCTTC.

This clonotype was seen at least ten times. The genes are TRBV7-2 and TRBJ2-3; TRBD2 might be the D (6 bases). CDR3 size: 14 residues. CDR1 and CDR2 (germline): SGHTA, FQGNSA. Between the trimmed V and J ends, which lost 5 bases and 6 bases, there was a span of 15 bases. CDR3 sequence: CASSKRDSLDTQYF. The DNA of the CDR3 is TGTGCCAGCAGCAAAAGGGACTCCCTGGATACGCAGTATTTT. The variable domain in full, completed from reference TRBV7-2 and TRBJ2-3, reads GAGVSQSPSNKVTEKGKDVELRCDPISGHTALYWYRQSLGQGLEFLIYFQGNSAPDKSGLPSDRFSAERTGGSVSTLTIQRTQQEDSAVYLCASSKRDSLDTQYFGPGTRLTVL.

This clonotype appeared many times. The gene calls are TRBV7-2 and TRBJ2-5; D unresolved. Germline V gene lookup returns CDR1 SGHTA and CDR2 FQGNSA. The CDR3 is 11 amino acids. V was trimmed by 5 bases and J by 4 bases, leaving 5 bases between them. Written as DNA, the CDR3 is TGTGCCAGCAGCCCCCTAGAGACCCAGTACTTC. Its protein product is CASSPLETQYF.